This T cell receptor (beta chain) derives from a study of T cell changes during pregnancy in multiple sclerosis. This CDR3 spans 13 amino acids. The germline V and J ends were trimmed by 5 bases and 5 bases, with 10 bases remaining between them. Per germline, CDR1 MDHEN and CDR2 SYDVKM. TCRdb's table, derived via immunoSEQ multiplex PCR, lists solely in-frame clones and lacks some. The sample lists more than 45,000 clones, around 92% occurring once. J is TRBJ1-5 and V is TRBV28; a weak D match, TRBD1 (5 bases). This clonotype originated in a female donor in good health, enrolled as a control in a pregnancy study. The sequences come from CD4+ T cells from peripheral blood mononuclear cells, collected in the second trimester of pregnancy. The CDR3 loop reads CASSPGLHQPQHF. In nucleotides, the CDR3 is TGTGCCAGCAGTCCGGGACTTCATCAGCCCCAGCATTTT.